The entry below describes one T cell receptor (beta chain). The antigen remains unidentified. The sample is drawn from a study of T cell repertoires in cytomegalovirus infection. Looking at the study overall: CMV epitopes, recently identified HLA-C-restricted and well-studied HLA-B-restricted, were used. Public TCR beta signatures marked donors with CMV infection and the matching HLA. Study outcomes and limitations: Using cumulative public TCR beta family frequency, the authors identified those who carried CMV together with the relevant HLA. The response measured ex vivo was dominated by TCR beta clonotypes (HLA-C-restricted and CMV-specific).

TCRdb fed the reads into MiXCR, producing one record per CDR3 protein. The data show approximately 730,000 distinct CDR3 sequences, 25% to 30% seen once. Sequencing used cultured CD8+ T cells from PBMCs, obtained from culture after CMV antigen stimulation. The clonotype originates from a human donor in good health (CMV status not recorded). Some clones in this sample may be carry-over from other donors' samples.

CDR3 loop: CASSSSQVTYFPYEQYF. DNA of the CDR3: TGTGCCAGCAGTTCGTCCCAGGTAACATATTTTCCCTACGAGCAGTACTTC. This chain links TRBV12-3 or TRBV12-4 with TRBJ2-7, with D uncertain. The CDR3 loop spans 17 amino acids. Between the trimmed V and J ends, which lost 4 bases and 2 bases, there was a span of 21 bases.